This is a list of T cell receptor beta chains from one sample in a study of T cell clones after liver transplantation. Profiled with immunoSEQ multiplex PCR; TCRdb holds only in-frame clones, not every one. Of 50,000 or so clones listed, roughly 70% are singletons. Specimen: CD4+ T cells from blood, collected roughly 55 months after liver transplant. These receptors came from a human patient who received a liver transplant. Some T cells may be the graft donor's. Both conserved end residues are part of each CDR3. The D gene is left open where the match is weak.

TRBJ1-1 | TRBV18 | - | CASSPGSGTKNMNTEAFF
TRBJ1-1 | TRBV28 | - | CASSLPGRDAFF
TRBJ1-5 | TRBV6-5 | - | CASVAGEGQPQHF
TRBJ1-6 | TRBV9 | - | CASSVGMIDSPLHF
TRBJ1-4 | TRBV19 | - | CASSIGGLGEKLFF
TRBJ2-3 | TRBV2 | - | CASSVGQSTDTQYF
TRBJ1-1 | TRBV5-8 | TRBD1 | CASSPVWTGRRGTEAFF
TRBJ1-4 | TRBV28 | - | CASSQTTGWANEKLFF
TRBJ2-5 | TRBV5-4 | - | CASSLVPSQETQYF
TRBJ1-3 | TRBV28 | - | CASSRGTSGNTIYF
TRBJ1-4 | TRBV5-5 | - | CASSLGITENEKLFF
TRBJ1-2 | TRBV6-5 | - | CASSRRGGRGYTF
TRBJ2-5 | TRBV7-2 | - | CASSPGPSTLETQYF
TRBJ1-6 | TRBV5-4 | - | CASSLGDFRSPLHF
TRBJ2-5 | TRBV4-1 | - | CASSQEGSRGQETQYF
TRBJ2-1 | TRBV30 | - | CAWRQYNEQFF
TRBJ2-3 | TRBV14 | - | CASSQDLRGDTQYF
TRBJ1-5 | TRBV28 | - | CASRSTGVSNQPQHF
TRBJ2-2 | TRBV9 | - | CASSVASRATGELFF
TRBJ1-2 | TRBV19 | TRBD1 | CASSPGTDLYGYTF
TRBJ1-2 | TRBV6-1 | - | CASSGRGQARGANYGYTF
TRBJ1-1 | TRBV5-4 | - | CASSPGGRFEAFF
TRBJ1-2 | TRBV6-1 | - | CASSESASLRSGYTF
TRBJ1-4 | TRBV5-1 | TRBD1 | CASSLTGAGEKLFF
TRBJ1-1 | TRBV4-1 | - | CASSRTGLTEAFF
TRBJ1-2 | TRBV6-1 | - | CASSNTGGYTF
TRBJ2-3 | TRBV19 | - | CASSPWTEGTDTQYF
TRBJ1-1 | TRBV11-2 | - | CASSSVGMSTEAFF
TRBJ1-5 | TRBV7-9 | - | CASSRTEGGDQPQHF
TRBJ2-7 | TRBV15 | - | CATSRASGLDEQYF
TRBJ1-5 | TRBV28 | - | CASSFRSRYQPQHF
TRBJ2-1 | TRBV10-2 | TRBD2 | CASSARVAGTDEQFF
TRBJ1-1 | TRBV6-5 | - | CASRRRQVNTEAFF
TRBJ1-4 | TRBV5-1 | - | CASSLGDLGEKLFF
TRBJ2-3 | TRBV4-1 | - | CASSQGGIIGGTDTQYF
TRBJ2-4 | TRBV27 | TRBD2 | CASSSTPIAGGPLAKNIQYF
TRBJ1-6 | TRBV9 | - | CASSVGGSSYNSPLHF
TRBJ2-7 | TRBV7-2 | - | CASSLTMAYEQYF
TRBJ1-3 | TRBV30 | - | CASDTMGGNTIYF
TRBJ2-4 | TRBV6-5 | - | CASSSGPPEAKNIQYF
TRBJ2-5 | TRBV11-1 | - | CASSVGDQETQYF
TRBJ1-1 | TRBV21-1 | - | CASSVFVANTIRTEAFF
TRBJ1-3 | TRBV6-5 | - | CASSGGALGNTIYF
TRBJ1-4 | TRBV2 | TRBD1 | CASSRDRALKGNEKLFF
TRBJ1-2 | TRBV7-3 | - | CASSFGGAYGYTF
TRBJ1-6 | TRBV2 | TRBD1 | CASRGQGIQTLHF
TRBJ2-3 | TRBV6-1 | - | CASKGYSTDTQYF
TRBJ1-1 | TRBV5-8 | - | CASSSFDREAFF
TRBJ1-1 | TRBV19 | - | CASSLTGTPVGAFF
TRBJ2-7 | TRBV6-1 | - | CASSGGLQSSYEQYF
TRBJ1-2 | TRBV28 | - | CASSLFRGMGSGYTF
TRBJ2-7 | TRBV14 | TRBD1 | CASSVSRDRFYEQYF
TRBJ2-3 | TRBV6-5 | TRBD1 | CASSATGGRTDTQYF
TRBJ2-2 | TRBV18 | TRBD1 | CASSPSRTGNTGELFF
TRBJ2-1 | TRBV6-1 | TRBD2 | CATERGSSYNEQFF